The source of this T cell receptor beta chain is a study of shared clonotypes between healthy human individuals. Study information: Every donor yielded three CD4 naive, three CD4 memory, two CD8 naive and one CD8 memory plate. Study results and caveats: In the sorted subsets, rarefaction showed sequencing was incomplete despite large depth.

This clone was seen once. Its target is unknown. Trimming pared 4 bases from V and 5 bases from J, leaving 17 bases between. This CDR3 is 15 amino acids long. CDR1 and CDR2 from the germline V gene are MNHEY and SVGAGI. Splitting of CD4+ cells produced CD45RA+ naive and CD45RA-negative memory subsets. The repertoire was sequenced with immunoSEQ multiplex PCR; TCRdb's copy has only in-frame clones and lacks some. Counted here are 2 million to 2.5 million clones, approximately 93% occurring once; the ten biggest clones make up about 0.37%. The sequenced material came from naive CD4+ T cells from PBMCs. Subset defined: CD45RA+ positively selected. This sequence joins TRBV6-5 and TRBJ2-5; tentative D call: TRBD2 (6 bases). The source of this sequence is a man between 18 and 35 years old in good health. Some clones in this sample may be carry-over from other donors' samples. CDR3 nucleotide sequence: TGTGCCAGCAGTTCCCCGGGACTCACCGCGGAGACCCAGTACTTC. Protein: CASSSPGLTAETQYF.